These 31 T cell receptor beta chains were sequenced from one sample in a study of cytomegalovirus exposure and HLA in healthy donors. Primers: 60 Vbeta forward and 13 Jbeta reverse. Only in-frame clones appear in the TCRdb table, and some are missing; sequencing was by immunoSEQ multiplex PCR. The sample lists 120,000 or so clones; 78% were seen once. Specimen: PBMCs. Receptor source: a woman aged 40 to 50 in good health and CMV-seronegative.

DNA of the CDR3: TGTGCCAGCAGTCACAGGGTGAGCTATGGCTACACCTTC. As protein: CASSHRVSYGYTF. The chain is built from TRBV28 and TRBJ1-2, with D possibly TRBD1 on 6 matching bases. Trimming stripped 5 bases from V and 4 bases from J, with 11 bases between. There are 13 residues in the CDR3. Germline CDR1 is MDHEN and CDR2 is SYDVKM.

Comments on this clone: An end of the junction differs from the germline gene, which may be a read error. The chain has TRBV28 and TRBJ1-1; D call uncertain. Germline V gives CDR1 MDHEN, CDR2 SYDVKM. CDR3 length: 11 amino acids. The CDR3 is CASSLSTEVFF. DNA of the CDR3: TGTGCCAGCAGTTTATCGACTGAAGTTTTCTTT.

This chain uses TRBV5-1 with TRBJ1-5; 8 bases map to TRBD1. Germline V lookup: CDR1 SGHRS, CDR2 YFSETQ. The junction had 15 bases not matched to a gene; V was cut back by 7 bases and J by 6 bases. The CDR3 totals 16 residues. The CDR3 region is CASASGTGPLGQPQHF. The CDR3 region has the DNA TGCGCCAGCGCCTCCGGGACAGGTCCTCTAGGTCAGCCCCAGCATTTT.

This clone was detected once. The gene calls are TRBV6-4 and TRBJ2-2; the D gene is possibly TRBD2 (6 bases). The CDR3 length is 14 residues. The V gene's germline CDR1 is MRHNA and CDR2 SNTAGT. The ends were cut back, 6 bases at V and 2 bases at J, with 10 bases in the middle. This chain's CDR3 is CASSRELNTGELFF. DNA for the CDR3: TGTGCCAGCAGCCGGGAGTTAAACACCGGGGAGCTGTTTTTT.

This clone appeared once. This chain connects TRBV14 to TRBJ1-2; D possibly corresponds to TRBD1 (6 bases). Deletions cut 0 bases from V and 7 bases from J, with 15 bases between. CDR3 length: 15 amino acids. The germline V gene has CDR1 SGHDN and CDR2 FVKESK. The DNA for the CDR3 is TGTGCCAGCAGCCAAGATGGGCAGGGGCCCGGTGGCTACACCTTC. This sequence encodes CASSQDGQGPGGYTF. The complete variable domain, with remaining parts taken from reference TRBV14 and TRBJ1-2, reads EAGVTQFPSHSVIEKGQTVTLRCDPISGHDNLYWYRRVMGKEIKFLLHFVKESKQDESGMPNNRFLAERTGGTYSTLKVQPAELEDSGVYFCASSQDGQGPGGYTFGSGTRLTVV.

The chain joins TRBV6-5 to TRBJ2-2; D is undetermined. V was shortened by 2 bases and J by 5 bases, with 6 bases between the two germline ends. Germline V lookup: CDR1 MNHEY, CDR2 SVGAGI. This CDR3 comprises 13 residues. CDR3 nucleotides: TGTGCCAGCAGTTACCCAGGTACCGGGGAGCTGTTTTTT. It codes for CASSYPGTGELFF.

The chain uses TRBV7-2 and TRBJ1-3; D might be TRBD1 (6 bases). The germline V gene encodes CDR1 SGHTA and CDR2 FQGNSA. V was clipped by 1 base and J by 4 bases, with 11 bases between them. The CDR3 has 15 amino acids. In DNA, the CDR3 is TGTGCCAGCAGCTTAGGAGGGACAACGGGAAACACCATATATTTT. It translates to CASSLGGTTGNTIYF.

The genes are TRBV6-5 and TRBJ2-7; possibly TRBD1 for D (6 bases). The ends were cut back, 0 bases at V and 4 bases at J, with 10 bases in the middle. This CDR3 contains 14 residues. Germline V gene sequence: CDR1 MNHEY, CDR2 SVGAGI. The CDR3 DNA reads TGTGCCAGCAGTTACTCGGGGACACCTTACGAGCAGTACTTC. Protein sequence: CASSYSGTPYEQYF.

The chain combines TRBV4-2 with TRBJ2-7, with a tentative D call TRBD2 (6 bases). Trimming took 2 bases from V and 4 from J, leaving 21 bases between them. This CDR3 region has 17 residues. Germline CDR1 and CDR2: LGHNA and YNFKEQ. This CDR3 reads CASSQTPQEGMWYEQYF. In nucleotides, the CDR3 is TGTGCCAGCAGCCAAACCCCCCAGGAGGGAATGTGGTACGAGCAGTACTTC.

The rearrangement links TRBV5-1 to TRBJ2-5; 12 bases are shared with TRBD2. Germline CDR1 is SGHRS and CDR2 is YFSETQ. Trimming removed 0 bases from V and 5 bases from J; junction bases left unmatched: 8. The CDR3 extends over 17 amino acids. In DNA, the CDR3 is TGCGCCAGCAGCTTGGACCTAGCGGGAGGGCCGATCGAGACCCAGTACTTC. Protein sequence: CASSLDLAGGPIETQYF.

The chain is built from TRBV18 and TRBJ2-5; D is perhaps TRBD2 (5 bases). Germline-derived CDR1 and CDR2 are KGHSH and LQKENI. CDR3 length: 14 amino acids. Trimming left V 3 bases short and J 2 bases short, with 10 bases between. Here the CDR3 DNA reads TGTGCCAGCTCACCTACGGACTCACAAGAGACCCAGTACTTC. Translating gives CASSPTDSQETQYF. Full variable domain (remainder filled in from reference TRBV18 and TRBJ2-5): NAGVMQNPRHLVRRRGQEARLRCSPMKGHSHVYWYRQLPEEGLKFMVYLQKENIIDESGMPKERFSAEFPKEGPSILRIQQVVRGDSAAYFCASSPTDSQETQYFGPGTRLLVL.

This rearrangement joins TRBV2 to TRBJ2-1; 10 bases are a match to TRBD2. The CDR3 loop spans 15 amino acids. CDR1 SNHLY and CDR2 FYNNEI come from the germline V gene. Losses at the gene ends were 3 bases for V and 6 bases for J; bases not matched to a gene: 5. The CDR3 reads CASSDFLAGANEQFF. CDR3 DNA sequence: TGTGCCAGCAGTGACTTTCTAGCGGGAGCCAATGAGCAGTTCTTC.

A note on this clone: One end of the junction is discordant with germline, which a read error may explain. This sequence joins TRBV4-1 and TRBJ2-3; the D gene is possibly TRBD1 (5 bases). Germline-derived CDR1 and CDR2 are MGHRA and YSYEKL. There are 14 residues in the CDR3. CDR3 nucleotide sequence: TGCGCCAGCAGCCACCTACTTCCCAGGGAAGCCCCAACTTTT. Translating it yields CASSHLLPREAPTF.

This clone was counted at least ten times. The J gene is TRBJ2-7, the V gene TRBV25-1; the D gene is possibly TRBD2 (6 bases). This CDR3 spans 17 amino acids. CDR1 and CDR2 from the germline V gene are MGHDK and SYGVNS. Trimming removed 3 bases from V and 2 bases from J, with 20 bases in between. CDR3 sequence (DNA): TGTGCCAGCAGTGATAGCACCCGAGGGGCGGGGACCTACGAGCAGTACTTC. Amino acid sequence: CASSDSTRGAGTYEQYF.

The DNA of the CDR3 is TGTGCCAGCTCACCCCCCGGAGTAGCGGGAGGAACAGATACGCAGTATTTT. Translation: CASSPPGVAGGTDTQYF. V is TRBV18 and J is TRBJ2-3; TRBD2 matches 10 bases. Germline assignment: CDR1 KGHSH and CDR2 LQKENI. V shed 3 bases and J 3 bases; nucleotides not matched to a gene: 9. The CDR3 is 17 residues long.

The CDR3 DNA reads TGTGCCAGCAGTTTCCGGCGGGAGAGGGGGAAAGAGACCCAGTACTTC. It is translated as CASSFRRERGKETQYF. This chain uses TRBV28 with TRBJ2-5; tentatively, D is TRBD2 (7 bases). The germline gives CDR1 MDHEN, CDR2 SYDVKM. The CDR3 runs 16 residues. The germline V and J ends were trimmed by 3 bases and 3 bases, with 17 bases remaining between them.

Note on this clone: A junction end diverges from the germline sequence, so it may reflect a read error. The chain couples TRBV7-9 to TRBJ1-1; possible D gene TRBD1, 5 bases. The germline gives CDR1 SEHNR, CDR2 FQNEAQ (reference sequence). The CDR3 covers 14 residues. CDR3 sequence (DNA): TGTTCCAGCAGCTTGCTGGGGGGGGACACTGAAGCTTTCTTT. Its protein is CSSSLLGGDTEAFF.

V and J are TRBV27 and TRBJ1-6; maybe TRBD1 (5 bases). The length of the CDR3 is 14 residues. The V and J ends lost 4 bases and 12 bases respectively, with 16 bases between them. Germline V lookup: CDR1 MNHEY, CDR2 SMNVEV (reference sequence). CDR3 DNA sequence: TGTGCCAGCAGTTCGGGCCTATCGGGGGGACCCCTCCACTTT. Protein product: CASSSGLSGGPLHF.

The J gene is TRBJ1-2, the V gene TRBV28; a weak D match, TRBD1 (5 bases). This CDR3 comprises 13 residues. CDR1 is MDHEN and CDR2 is SYDVKM in the germline V gene. V lost 6 bases and J 4 bases, leaving 12 bases between the germline ends. The CDR3 bases are TGTGCCAGCAGAATAGGGCAGGGCTATGGCTACACCTTC. The encoded protein is CASRIGQGYGYTF.

This sequence joins TRBV5-1 and TRBJ2-1, with D possibly being TRBD2 (6 bases). CDR1 and CDR2 from the germline V gene are SGHRS and YFSETQ. V lost 1 base and J lost 1, with 9 bases in between. The CDR3 loop spans 15 amino acids. This chain's CDR3 is CASSLTGTSYNEQFF. CDR3 nucleotides: TGCGCCAGCAGCTTGACTGGGACTTCCTACAATGAGCAGTTCTTC.

The chain employs TRBV19 and TRBJ2-7; TRBD2 matches 7 bases. Germline CDR1 LNHDA, CDR2 SQIVND (reference sequence). This CDR3 comprises 13 residues. V shed 5 bases and J 1 base; nucleotides not matched to a gene: 2. The DNA of the CDR3 is TGTGCCAGTAGTTGGGGGGGGTCCTACGAGCAGTACTTC. Amino acid sequence: CASSWGGSYEQYF.

The chain combines TRBV19 with TRBJ2-1, with D tentatively TRBD2 (6 bases). The CDR3 spans 16 residues. Trimming removed 6 bases at V and 8 bases at J, with 23 bases between. CDR1 is LNHDA, CDR2 SQIVND, per germline (reference sequence). DNA of the CDR3: TGTGCCAGTAGACCCGCGACTAGAGGTCCTACCGATGAGCAGTTCTTC. This sequence encodes CASRPATRGPTDEQFF.

V gene TRBV11-2 combines with J gene TRBJ1-1; no clear D gene. The V end was cut by 4 bases, the J end by 9 bases, with 24 bases between. CDR1 and CDR2 (germline): SGHAT, FQNNGV. CDR3 length: 16 residues. Here the CDR3 DNA reads TGTGCCAGCAGCTCCAGTTGGAAAGGACTGTACGCAAAAGCTTTCTTT. Translating it yields CASSSSWKGLYAKAFF.

The CDR3 DNA reads TGTGCCAGTACTCTCGGGGTCGGGGAGACCCAGTACTTC. Amino acid sequence: CASTLGVGETQYF. The genes are TRBV19 and TRBJ2-5, with a weak D call TRBD2 (5 bases). The CDR3 has 13 amino acids. V shed 7 bases and J shed 5 bases, with 14 bases lying between them. Germline V gene lookup returns CDR1 LNHDA and CDR2 SQIVND (reference sequence).

This chain uses TRBV28 with TRBJ1-4; TRBD1 matches at 8 bases. CDR1 is MDHEN, CDR2 SYDVKM, per germline. V lost 5 bases, J lost 3 bases, and 2 bases stayed unmatched. The CDR3 has 14 residues. This chain's CDR3 is CASSAGGPNEKLFF. The CDR3, as DNA: TGTGCCAGCAGTGCAGGGGGCCCTAATGAAAAACTGTTTTTT.

The gene calls are TRBV29-1 and TRBJ1-1, with D unresolved. CDR1 and CDR2 from the germline V gene are SQVTM and ANQGSEA. The CDR3 is 13 amino acids. V was cut by 3 bases and J by 4 bases, with 12 bases left in between. This CDR3 reads CSVDNRRSTEAFF. The CDR3 region has the DNA TGCAGCGTTGATAACCGACGGAGCACTGAAGCTTTCTTT.

The chain joins TRBV20-1 to TRBJ1-2; maybe TRBD1 (5 bases). Per the germline V gene, CDR1 is DFQATT and CDR2 is SNEGSKA (reference sequence). The CDR3 length is 10 residues. V shed 6 bases and J shed 6 bases, with 8 bases lying between them. The CDR3 nucleotides are TGCAGTGCGTACAGGAATGGCTACACCTTC. Translated: CSAYRNGYTF.

Regarding this clone: Compared with germline, one end of the junction differs, possibly owing to a read error. This chain connects TRBV7-9 to TRBJ1-2, with D possibly TRBD1 on 5 matching bases. This CDR3 is built from 13 residues. Germline V lookup: CDR1 SEHNR, CDR2 FQNEAQ (reference sequence). The CDR3 nucleotides are TGTTCCAGCAGACGAACAGGAGACTATGGCTACACCTTC. Translated: CSSRRTGDYGYTF.

V and J are TRBV10-2 and TRBJ1-1, with D possibly TRBD1 on 5 matching bases. Germline CDR1 and CDR2: WSHSY and SAAADI. Deletions cut 7 bases from V and 1 base from J, with 13 bases between. The CDR3 contains 14 residues. CDR3 amino acids: CASKTETGNTEAFF. CDR3 DNA sequence: TGCGCCAGCAAGACGGAAACAGGGAACACTGAAGCTTTCTTT.

This chain uses TRBV27 with TRBJ2-1; 13 nucleotides line up with TRBD2. V gave up 3 bases and J gave up 14 bases; unmatched junction bases: 4. Germline V gene data show CDR1 as MNHEY and CDR2 as SMNVEV (reference sequence). This CDR3 contains 13 residues. The CDR3 region has the DNA TGTGCCAGCAGTTTCGGGACTAGCGGGACGGAGTTCTTC. Amino acid sequence: CASSFGTSGTEFF.

The chain combines TRBV6-1 with TRBJ2-7; 8 positions match TRBD2. V trimming: 9 bases; J trimming: 2 bases; junction bases outside the gene matches: 6. This CDR3 comprises 13 residues. Germline CDR1 reads MNHNS; CDR2 reads SASEGT. The CDR3 DNA reads TGTGCCAGGAACAGCGGGAGTACCTACGAGCAGTACTTC. This sequence encodes CARNSGSTYEQYF.